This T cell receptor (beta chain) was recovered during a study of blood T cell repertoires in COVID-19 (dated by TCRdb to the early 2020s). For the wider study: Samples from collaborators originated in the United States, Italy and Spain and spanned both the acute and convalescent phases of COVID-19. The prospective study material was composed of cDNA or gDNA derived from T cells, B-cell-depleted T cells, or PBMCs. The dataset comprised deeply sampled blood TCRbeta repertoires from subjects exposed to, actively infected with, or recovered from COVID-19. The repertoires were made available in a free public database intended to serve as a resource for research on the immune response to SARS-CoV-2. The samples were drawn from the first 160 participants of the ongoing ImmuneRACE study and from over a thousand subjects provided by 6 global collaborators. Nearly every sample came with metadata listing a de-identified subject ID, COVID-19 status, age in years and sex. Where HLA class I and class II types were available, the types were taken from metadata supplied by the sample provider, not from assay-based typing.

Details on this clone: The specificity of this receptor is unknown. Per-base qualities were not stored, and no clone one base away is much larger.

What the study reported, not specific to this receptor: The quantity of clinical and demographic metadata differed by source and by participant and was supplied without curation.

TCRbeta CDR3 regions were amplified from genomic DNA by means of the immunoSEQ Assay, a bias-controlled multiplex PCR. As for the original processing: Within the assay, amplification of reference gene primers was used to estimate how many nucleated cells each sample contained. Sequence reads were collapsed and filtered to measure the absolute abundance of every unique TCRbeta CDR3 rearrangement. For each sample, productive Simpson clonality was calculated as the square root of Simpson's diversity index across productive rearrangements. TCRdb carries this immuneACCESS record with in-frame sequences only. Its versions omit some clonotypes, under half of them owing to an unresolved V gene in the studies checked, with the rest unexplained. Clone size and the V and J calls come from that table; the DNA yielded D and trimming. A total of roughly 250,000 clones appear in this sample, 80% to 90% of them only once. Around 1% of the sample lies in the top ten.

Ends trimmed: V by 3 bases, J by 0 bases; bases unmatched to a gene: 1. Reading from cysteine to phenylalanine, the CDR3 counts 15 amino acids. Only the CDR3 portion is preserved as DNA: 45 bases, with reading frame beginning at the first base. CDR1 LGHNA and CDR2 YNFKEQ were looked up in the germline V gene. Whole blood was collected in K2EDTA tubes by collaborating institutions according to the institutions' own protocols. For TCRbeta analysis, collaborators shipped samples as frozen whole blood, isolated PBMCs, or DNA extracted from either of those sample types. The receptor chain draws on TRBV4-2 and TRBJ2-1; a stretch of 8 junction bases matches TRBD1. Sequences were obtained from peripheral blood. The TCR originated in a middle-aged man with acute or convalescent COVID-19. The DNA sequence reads TGTGCCAGCAGCCAGGACAGGGACTCCTACAATGAGCAGTTCTTC. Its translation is CASSQDRDSYNEQFF.